Included here is one T cell receptor beta chain sequence, with context. Assay: immunoSEQ multiplex PCR; the TCRdb copy retains only in-frame clones and omits some. This sample carries around 270,000 clones, more than 90% of them seen once, and the ten largest clones take roughly 2.7%. This sample stems from a study of blood T cell repertoires in COVID-19. Per the germline V gene, CDR1 is SEHNR and CDR2 is FQNEAQ (reference sequence). Germline trimming cut 3 bases from V and 4 bases from J; bases unmatched to any gene: 3. This CDR3 is 14 amino acids long. Followed over time, Seattle patients had been enrolled while infection was active.

Input material: peripheral blood. The clonotype comes from a person aged 18 to 29 with COVID-19, enrolled during active disease. This chain links TRBV7-9 with TRBJ1-2, with 9 bases matching TRBD1. The CDR3 protein is CASSFGQGSYGYTF. The CDR3 DNA is TGTGCCAGCAGCTTCGGACAGGGGAGCTATGGCTACACCTTC.